The 17 T cell receptor beta chains below all came from one sample that was sequenced in a study of cytomegalovirus exposure and HLA in healthy donors. Primers for the PCR totalled 60 Vbeta and 13 Jbeta. The data were produced by immunoSEQ multiplex PCR, yet TCRdb's version contains in-frame clones alone and is incomplete. The data hold about 100,000 clones, with around 83% observed a single time. The sample consisted of PBMCs. These receptors all come from a woman aged 18-35 years in good health and CMV-seronegative.

This chain joins TRBV19 and TRBJ2-2; 11 bases are shared with TRBD2. J gave up 7 bases and V 8 bases, and 6 bases lay outside the gene matches. Germline loops: CDR1 LNHDA, CDR2 SQIVND (reference sequence). This CDR3 has 14 residues. The CDR3 reads CASSLAGAVGELFF. CDR3 in DNA: TGTGCCAGTTCACTAGCGGGAGCTGTCGGGGAGCTGTTTTTT.

The rearrangement links TRBV27 to TRBJ1-6; TRBD1 aligns across 9 bases. The CDR3 contains 15 residues. The V gene end was trimmed by 2 bases and the J gene end by 10 bases; junction bases not matched to a gene: 6. The germline V gene encodes CDR1 MNHEY and CDR2 SMNVEV (reference sequence). The CDR3: CASSLTTGGKSPLHF. In DNA form, the CDR3 reads TGTGCCAGCAGTTTAACCACAGGGGGCAAATCACCCCTCCACTTT.

CDR3 DNA: TGTGCCAGCAGCGTAGGGTACAGCTACTACGAGCAGTACTTC. This translates into CASSVGYSYYEQYF. This chain connects TRBV9 to TRBJ2-7; no clear D. Germline V gene lookup returns CDR1 SGDLS and CDR2 YYNGEE. Trimming removed 0 bases from V and 3 bases from J, with 10 bases in between. This CDR3 region has 14 residues.

The V gene is TRBV7-9, the J gene TRBJ1-5; no reliable D call. The germline V and J ends were trimmed by 4 bases and 7 bases, with 8 bases remaining between them. The CDR3 runs 12 residues. Looked up from germline, CDR1 is SEHNR and CDR2 is FQNEAQ (reference sequence). The chain's CDR3 is CASSSSGQPQHF. The CDR3 region has the DNA TGTGCCAGCAGCTCCTCGGGACAGCCCCAGCATTTT. The variable domain in full, with the rest retrieved from reference TRBV7-9 and TRBJ1-5, is DTGVSQNPRHKITKRGQNVTFRCDPISEHNRLYWYRQTLGQGPEFLTYFQNEAQLEKSRLLSDRFSAERPKGSFSTLEIQRTEQGDSAMYLCASSSSGQPQHFGDGTRLSIL.

The chain joins TRBV2 to TRBJ2-2; 10 nucleotides align to TRBD1. CDR3 length: 19 amino acids. V lost 6 bases, J lost 7 bases, and 20 bases stayed unmatched. Germline V gene lookup returns CDR1 SNHLY and CDR2 FYNNEI. CDR3 in amino acids: CASRTLPSDRGLRGGELFF. The CDR3 region has the DNA TGTGCCAGCAGAACACTACCCTCTGACAGGGGGCTTCGTGGCGGGGAGCTGTTTTTT.

This sequence joins TRBV5-3 and TRBJ2-7; a weak D match, TRBD2 (5 bases). TRBV5-3 is flagged as an ORF with uncertain function. This CDR3 has 14 amino acids. V shed 3 bases and J shed 0 bases, with 10 bases lying between them. CDR3 DNA sequence: TGTGCCAGAAGCTGGGGAGTAGACTCCTACGAGCAGTACTTC. It yields the protein CARSWGVDSYEQYF.

V and J are TRBV4-1 and TRBJ2-1; possibly TRBD2 for D (6 bases). Germline assignment: CDR1 MGHRA and CDR2 YSYEKL. Trimming shortened V by 3 bases and J by 0 bases, and 12 bases separated the two germline ends. The CDR3 has 16 residues. The CDR3: CASSQAGISSYNEQFF. Written as DNA, the CDR3 is TGCGCCAGCAGCCAGGCGGGGATTAGCTCCTACAATGAGCAGTTCTTC.

The chain links TRBV6-6 to TRBJ2-7; TRBD1 is a possible D gene (5 bases). CDR3 length: 13 residues. The ends were cut back, 6 bases at V and 4 bases at J, with 13 bases in the middle. The germline V gene has CDR1 MNHNY and CDR2 SVGAGI (reference sequence). This CDR3 is CASSPEGAYEQYF. The CDR3 coding sequence is TGTGCCAGCAGCCCGGAAGGGGCGTACGAGCAGTACTTC.

This clone was seen a handful of times. The V and J genes are TRBV4-3 and TRBJ1-2; possible D gene TRBD1, 6 bases. Germline CDR1 reads LGHNA; CDR2 reads YSLEER. The CDR3 runs to 14 residues. Deletions cut 4 bases from V and 4 bases from J, with 13 bases between. CDR3: CASSPGQGSYGYTF. CDR3 in DNA: TGCGCCAGCAGCCCGGGACAAGGGTCCTATGGCTACACCTTC.

The chain is built from TRBV28 and TRBJ2-2, with D maybe TRBD2 (5 bases). V was cut by 5 bases and J by 4 bases, with 11 bases left in between. CDR3 length equals 14 residues. Germline CDR1 reads MDHEN; CDR2 reads SYDVKM. The CDR3 sequence is CASSRTLPTGELFF. As DNA, the CDR3 is TGTGCCAGCAGTCGGACTCTACCCACCGGGGAGCTGTTTTTT.

This clone was seen at least ten times. The chain uses TRBV4-3 and TRBJ2-6; tentatively, D is TRBD2 (5 bases). The CDR3 contains 16 residues. Per germline, CDR1 LGHNA and CDR2 YSLEER. Deletions cut 4 bases from V and 0 bases from J, with 10 bases between. The CDR3, as DNA: TGCGCCAGCAGCCCCGTCGAGGGCTCTGGGGCCAACGTCCTGACTTTC. This translates into CASSPVEGSGANVLTF.

In this sample, this clone turned up once. The chain recombines TRBV9 with TRBJ1-3; D might be TRBD1 (5 bases). Germline assignment: CDR1 SGDLS and CDR2 YYNGEE. This CDR3 comprises 16 residues. V lost 4 bases, J lost 3 bases, and 17 bases lay in between. CDR3 residues: CASSPRGTPGGNTIYF. The CDR3 coding sequence is TGTGCCAGCAGCCCTAGGGGCACACCCGGTGGAAACACCATATATTTT.

V gene TRBV9 combines with J gene TRBJ2-3; D is undetermined. Germline assignment: CDR1 SGDLS and CDR2 YYNGEE. CDR3 length: 14 residues. Trimming pared 0 bases from V and 4 bases from J, leaving 9 bases between. CDR3 nucleotides: TGTGCCAGCAGCGTAGTAGAAGTGGCAGATACGCAGTATTTT. This gives the protein CASSVVEVADTQYF.

The chain joins TRBV4-3 to TRBJ2-3, with 11 bases identical to TRBD2. The length of the CDR3 is 16 residues. Germline CDR1 is LGHNA and CDR2 is YSLEER. V gave up 3 bases and J gave up 4 bases; unmatched junction bases: 6. Here the CDR3 reads CASSQVLAGGPDTQYF. The CDR3 bases are TGCGCCAGCAGCCAGGTCCTAGCGGGAGGACCAGATACGCAGTATTTT.

The rearrangement uses TRBV27 and TRBJ1-4, with D perhaps matching TRBD1 (5 bases). The germline V gene has CDR1 MNHEY and CDR2 SMNVEV (reference sequence). Trimming took off 1 base at V and 8 bases at J, with 11 bases between the two ends. This CDR3 has 14 residues. CDR3 amino acids: CASSLYGGREKLFF. The CDR3 DNA follows: TGTGCCAGCAGTTTATACGGGGGTCGGGAAAAACTGTTTTTT.

The chain has TRBV19 and TRBJ2-1; D is perhaps TRBD2 (5 bases). V was pared by 2 bases and J by 7 bases, with 9 bases between. In germline, CDR1 is LNHDA, CDR2 SQIVND (reference sequence). This CDR3 contains 13 residues. The CDR3 bases are TGTGCCAGTAGTATAAGCGGAGGAAATGAGCAGTTCTTC. As protein: CASSISGGNEQFF.

The rearrangement uses TRBV28 and TRBJ2-6; 7 positions agree with TRBD2. V lost 4 bases to trimming and J lost 0 bases; unmatched junction nucleotides: 0. This CDR3 region has 15 residues. CDR1 is MDHEN and CDR2 is SYDVKM in the germline V gene. CDR3: CASSWEGSGANVLTF. DNA for the CDR3: TGTGCCAGCAGTTGGGAGGGCTCTGGGGCCAACGTCCTGACTTTC.